The 30 T cell receptor beta chains below all came from one sample that was sequenced in a study of blood T cell repertoires in COVID-19. Sequencing used immunoSEQ multiplex PCR; TCRdb keeps in-frame clones, though not all of them. The sample records fewer than 300,000 clones, roughly nine tenths being singletons. Sequencing used peripheral blood. The source of these receptors is a woman in her 30s with COVID-19, enrolled during active disease.

The chain is built from TRBV19 and TRBJ1-5; D unclear. Germline CDR1 LNHDA, CDR2 SQIVND (reference sequence). This CDR3 is built from 14 residues. The ends were cut back, 3 bases at V and 5 bases at J, with 11 bases in the middle. The CDR3 here is CASSMARWDQPQHF. The CDR3 DNA reads TGTGCCAGTAGTATGGCCAGGTGGGATCAGCCCCAGCATTTT.

The table lists this clone with a few counts. The chain recombines TRBV24-1 with TRBJ2-7, with TRBD1 matching 7 bases. The germline gives CDR1 KGHDR, CDR2 SFDVKD. The CDR3 length is 15 residues. V shed 4 bases and J 4 bases; nucleotides not matched to a gene: 9. As DNA, the CDR3 is TGTGCCACCAGTGACCCACGGGACAGCTTATACGAGCAGTACTTC. It yields the protein CATSDPRDSLYEQYF.

Concerning this clone: The sample has other DNA sequences that encode this CDR3 too. V is TRBV7-2 and J is TRBJ1-2, with D hard to call. CDR1 SGHTA and CDR2 FQGNSA come from the germline V gene. The V and J ends lost 2 bases and 2 bases respectively, with 6 bases between them. The CDR3 sequence is 13 residues long. CDR3 amino acids: CASSLNSNYGYTF. CDR3 in DNA: TGTGCCAGCAGCTTAAACAGCAACTATGGCTACACCTTC.

The chain is built from TRBV7-9 and TRBJ2-7; D not certain. Per the germline V gene, CDR1 is SEHNR and CDR2 is FQNEAQ (reference sequence). Deletions cut 2 bases from V and 6 bases from J, with 14 bases between. The CDR3 has 14 residues. Here the CDR3 reads CASSLPLLGPEQYF. The CDR3 nucleotides are TGTGCCAGCAGCTTACCCCTTCTAGGCCCCGAGCAGTACTTC.

The rearrangement joins TRBV11-2 to TRBJ1-2, with TRBD1 matching 8 bases. There are 19 residues in the CDR3. Germline CDR1 SGHAT, CDR2 FQNNGV. Trimming cost V 3 bases and J 1 base; bases outside gene matches: 16. CDR3 coding DNA: TGTGCCAGCAGCTTCGGTAGAGGGACAGGCCCTTTGAATAACTATGGCTACACCTTC. The encoded protein is CASSFGRGTGPLNNYGYTF.

The genes are TRBV11-1 and TRBJ2-1; 11 bases agree with TRBD2. V dropped 5 bases and J dropped 2; count of bases not matched to a gene: 5. The CDR3 spans 16 residues. Per the germline V gene, CDR1 is SGHAT and CDR2 is FQDESV (reference sequence). CDR3 loop: CASSPLTSGAYNEQFF. CDR3 nucleotides: TGTGCCAGCAGCCCCCTGACTAGCGGGGCCTACAATGAGCAGTTCTTC.

This sequence joins TRBV14 and TRBJ2-3; tentative D call: TRBD1 (6 bases). This CDR3 is built from 13 residues. V was shortened by 3 bases and J by 8 bases, with 12 bases between the two germline ends. CDR1 and CDR2 from the germline V gene are SGHDN and FVKESK. The CDR3 DNA reads as TGTGCCAGCAGCCAGGGGGCCGGAGCTACGCAGTATTTT. Translating it yields CASSQGAGATQYF.

This clone has only one observation. This chain joins TRBV29-1 and TRBJ1-4; D uncertain. Germline lookup yields CDR1 SQVTM and CDR2 ANQGSEA. Trimming took 2 bases from V and 8 from J, leaving 3 bases between them. The CDR3 is made up of 10 amino acids. Here the CDR3 reads CSVESEKLFF. The CDR3 DNA reads as TGCAGCGTTGAATCAGAAAAACTGTTTTTT.

The chain employs TRBV7-2 and TRBJ2-5; D is perhaps TRBD1 (5 bases). There are 16 residues in the CDR3. V lost 5 bases, J lost 5 bases, and 21 bases lay in between. Looked up from germline, CDR1 is SGHTA and CDR2 is FQGNSA. The CDR3 bases are TGTGCCAGCAGCATCCTGGCAGGGTTCGTTTTGGAGACCCAGTACTTC. This encodes CASSILAGFVLETQYF.

This chain links TRBV12-3 or TRBV12-4 with TRBJ2-7; no clear D gene. The CDR3 runs to 12 residues. The V gene lost 2 bases and the J gene lost 6 bases, with 8 bases spanning the gap. This CDR3 is CASSLTNTEQYF. As DNA, the CDR3 is TGTGCCAGCAGTTTAACAAACACCGAGCAGTACTTC.

The chain employs TRBV28 and TRBJ2-1, with D hard to call. Germline values: CDR1 MDHEN, CDR2 SYDVKM. CDR3 length: 14 amino acids. Trimming stripped 6 bases from V and 0 bases from J, with 9 bases between. The CDR3 DNA is TGTGCCAGCAGAATCTCGTCCTCCTACAATGAGCAGTTCTTC. It yields the protein CASRISSSYNEQFF.

This chain links TRBV19 with TRBJ1-1; tentatively, D is TRBD1 (5 bases). The germline gives CDR1 LNHDA, CDR2 SQIVND (reference sequence). Between the trimmed V and J ends, which lost 3 bases and 4 bases, there was a span of 12 bases. This CDR3 is 14 amino acids long. The CDR3 sequence is CASSMGGAGTEAFF. For the CDR3, the DNA is TGTGCCAGTAGTATGGGAGGGGCGGGCACTGAAGCTTTCTTT.

This clone appeared a single time. The chain carries TRBV13 and TRBJ2-7; a weak D match, TRBD2 (6 bases). The length of the CDR3 is 15 residues. The germline gives CDR1 PRHDT, CDR2 FYEKMQ (reference sequence). The ends were cut back, 0 bases at V and 5 bases at J, with 14 bases in the middle. The CDR3 nucleotides read TGTGCCAGCAGCTTAGGGGCGGGGCCCCTCGACGAGCAGTACTTC. Translating gives CASSLGAGPLDEQYF.

The J gene is TRBJ2-7, the V gene TRBV7-8; 8 bases line up with TRBD2. The germline V gene encodes CDR1 SGHVS and CDR2 FQNEAQ. After removal of 2 bases from V and 6 bases from J, the junction contained 6 bases not matched to a gene. CDR3 length: 14 residues. CDR3 sequence reads: CASSLLGGALEQYF. The CDR3, as DNA: TGTGCCAGCAGCTTACTCGGGGGGGCCCTCGAGCAGTACTTC.

The gene calls are TRBV6-5 and TRBJ2-3; D not resolved. V lost 10 bases and J 0 bases, leaving 17 bases between the germline ends. Germline loops: CDR1 MNHEY, CDR2 SVGAGI. The CDR3 covers 15 residues. The DNA of the CDR3 is TGTGCCACCCGTGGTGGGCTACATAGCACAGATACGCAGTATTTT. It encodes CATRGGLHSTDTQYF.

This clone was detected many times. V usage is TRBV15 and J usage is TRBJ2-3, with D tentatively TRBD2 (7 bases). Germline V gene sequence: CDR1 LNHNV, CDR2 YYDKDF (reference sequence). This CDR3 has 15 amino acids. V lost 6 bases, J lost 0 bases, and 13 bases lay in between. The CDR3 DNA reads as TGTGCCACCAGTGATGCGGGGGCTAGCACAGATACGCAGTATTTT. Translating gives CATSDAGASTDTQYF.

This clone was observed once. The chain carries TRBV12-3 or TRBV12-4 and TRBJ2-1; 7 bases agree with TRBD2. The CDR3 is 11 residues long. The J segment lost 15 bases and the V segment lost 3 bases, leaving 5 bases of the junction unmatched. As DNA, the CDR3 is TGTGCCAGCAGTTTGGGAGGGAGGCCGTTCTTC. Amino acids: CASSLGGRPFF.

This chain links TRBV19 with TRBJ1-5; 7 nucleotides match TRBD1. This CDR3 has 14 residues. V lost 11 bases and J lost 9; bases outside the gene matches: 16. Germline CDR1 is LNHDA and CDR2 is SQIVND (reference sequence). The CDR3, as DNA: TGTGCCTCTTCTACCGGGACAGTAGGAGGGCCCCAGCATTTT. As protein: CASSTGTVGGPQHF.

The rearrangement links TRBV18 to TRBJ1-1; 9 nucleotides line up with TRBD1. Per germline, CDR1 KGHSH and CDR2 LQKENI. The V gene end was trimmed by 6 bases and the J gene end by 0 bases; junction bases not matched to a gene: 11. The CDR3 is 17 amino acids. CDR3 DNA sequence: TGTGCCAGCTCGTCGGACAGGGGAAGGTATATGAACACTGAAGCTTTCTTT. This codes for CASSSDRGRYMNTEAFF.

The rearrangement links TRBV2 to TRBJ1-1, with D hard to call. CDR3 length: 14 amino acids. The germline V gene has CDR1 SNHLY and CDR2 FYNNEI. Trimming took off 8 bases at V and 0 bases at J, with 13 bases between the two ends. CDR3 region: CASGQQRMNTEAFF. The CDR3 coding sequence is TGTGCCAGCGGGCAACAGAGAATGAACACTGAAGCTTTCTTT.

This chain connects TRBV18 to TRBJ2-3, with 7 bases lining up with TRBD2. Germline assignment: CDR1 KGHSH and CDR2 LQKENI. V shed 6 bases and J 3 bases; nucleotides not matched to a gene: 9. The CDR3 is 15 residues long. The DNA of the CDR3 is TGTGCCAGCTCTCGAGCGGGGTTGGGGACAGATACGCAGTATTTT. Translated, it gives CASSRAGLGTDTQYF.

The chain combines TRBV5-6 with TRBJ1-1, with TRBD1 as a possible D gene (6 bases). This CDR3 contains 11 residues. Looked up from germline, CDR1 is SGHDT and CDR2 is YYEEEE. The ends were cut back, 0 bases at V and 10 bases at J, with 7 bases in the middle. The CDR3 sequence: CASSLGTAAFF. CDR3 in DNA: TGTGCCAGCAGCTTGGGGACAGCAGCTTTCTTT.

J is TRBJ2-5 and V is TRBV9; TRBD2 agrees at 8 bases. With V trimmed by 4 bases and J by 5 bases, 10 bases remained unmatched. The CDR3 length is 15 residues. Germline V gives CDR1 SGDLS, CDR2 YYNGEE. Written as DNA, the CDR3 is TGTGCCAGCAGCCTCGGGGGGGCTGGGTTGGAGACCCAGTACTTC. This encodes CASSLGGAGLETQYF.

This rearrangement joins TRBV28 to TRBJ2-2; 10 bases match TRBD1. Germline values: CDR1 MDHEN, CDR2 SYDVKM. The CDR3 has 17 amino acids. V lost 6 bases to trimming and J lost 3 bases; unmatched junction nucleotides: 10. CDR3 residues: CASSQDDRGRDTGELFF. The CDR3 bases are TGTGCCAGCAGCCAAGACGACAGGGGGCGGGACACCGGGGAGCTGTTTTTT.

The V call is TRBV2, the J call TRBJ2-1; 7 bases match TRBD1. J was trimmed by 8 bases and V by 3 bases; bases with no gene match: 10. The CDR3 contains 15 residues. The germline CDR1 and CDR2 sequences are SNHLY and FYNNEI. The CDR3 nucleotides are TGTGCCAGCAGTGATTCCCCCGGGACAGTCGATGAGCAGTTCTTC. The encoded protein is CASSDSPGTVDEQFF. Looking up the rest from reference TRBV2 and TRBJ2-1 gives the full variable domain: EPEVTQTPSHQVTQMGQEVILRCVPISNHLYFYWYRQILGQKVEFLVSFYNNEISEKSEIFDDQFSVERPDGSNFTLKIRSTKLEDSAMYFCASSDSPGTVDEQFFGPGTRLTVL.

The chain combines TRBV27 with TRBJ1-3; TRBD1 might be the D (5 bases). Trimming cost V 6 bases and J 8 bases, with 17 bases left between them. The CDR3 is 14 amino acids. Germline V gene sequence: CDR1 MNHEY, CDR2 SMNVEV (reference sequence). This CDR3 is CASRPLGGGDTIYF. CDR3 nucleotide sequence: TGTGCCAGCAGGCCCCTGGGGGGTGGGGACACCATATATTTT.

This chain joins TRBV7-2 and TRBJ2-5, with TRBD2 matching 9 bases. CDR3 length equals 16 residues. With V trimmed by 1 base and J by 5 bases, 8 bases remained unmatched. CDR1 and CDR2 from the germline V gene are SGHTA and FQGNSA. CDR3 protein: CASSLVAGGRWETQYF. The CDR3 nucleotides read TGTGCCAGCAGCTTAGTCGCGGGGGGGCGATGGGAGACCCAGTACTTC.

The CDR3 nucleotides read TGTGCCAGCAGCCCCATCGGACAGGGGCGGACTGAAGCTTTCTTT. This codes for CASSPIGQGRTEAFF. The rearrangement joins TRBV9 to TRBJ1-1; TRBD1 aligns across 9 bases. The CDR3 runs to 15 residues. CDR1 is SGDLS, CDR2 YYNGEE, per germline. V dropped 4 bases and J dropped 5; count of bases not matched to a gene: 9.

This chain joins TRBV6-1 and TRBJ1-1; D remains ambiguous. The length of the CDR3 is 14 residues. The germline V and J ends were trimmed by 0 bases and 3 bases, with 8 bases remaining between them. Germline CDR1 is MNHNS and CDR2 is SASEGT. In nucleotides, the CDR3 is TGTGCCAGCAGTGAAGCGGGCAGCTACACTGAAGCTTTCTTT. Residues: CASSEAGSYTEAFF.

This sequence joins TRBV28 and TRBJ1-2; 7 nucleotides agree with TRBD1. The CDR3 is 14 residues long. V dropped 5 bases and J dropped 4; count of bases not matched to a gene: 7. CDR1 is MDHEN, CDR2 SYDVKM, per germline. CDR3 residues: CASSNAGDSYGYTF. DNA of the CDR3: TGTGCCAGCAGTAATGCAGGGGACAGCTATGGCTACACCTTC.